A selection of T cell receptor beta chains follows, all from one sample in a study of human T cells and chemical hapten exposure. TCRdb called the RACE reads again in MiXCR, with one record for every CDR3 protein. The table has 95,000 to 100,000 distinct CDR3 sequences, roughly a tenth seen once. The sequenced sample was whole blood, obtained in connection with sensitization to the hapten diphenylcyclopropenone (DPC). Every receptor here comes from a woman in her fifties or sixties with alopecia areata. Some clones in this sample may be carry-over from other donors' samples. The CDR3 runs from the conserved cysteine through the conserved F or W. D genes are given only for firm matches. A clone size is listed for some rows: how often the clone was seen (once, few, many), or a class if it is expanded.

abundance: -
j_gene: TRBJ1-5
v_gene: TRBV30
d_gene: -
CDR3aa: CAWSLLEHQPQHF
CDR3nt: TGTGCCTGGAGTTTACTGGAGCATCAGCCCCAGCATTTT

abundance: many
j_gene: TRBJ2-7
v_gene: TRBV27
d_gene: -
CDR3aa: CASSLIVRVHEQYF
CDR3nt: TGTGCCAGCAGTTTGATCGTGAGGGTCCACGAGCAGTACTTC

abundance: many
j_gene: TRBJ1-2
v_gene: TRBV29-1
d_gene: -
CDR3aa: CSVGFNYGYTF
CDR3nt: TGCAGCGTTGGGTTTAACTATGGCTACACCTTC

abundance: many
j_gene: TRBJ1-2
v_gene: TRBV12-3/TRBV12-4
d_gene: TRBD1
CDR3aa: CASSLGQAGGYTF
CDR3nt: TGTGCCAGCAGCCTAGGACAGGCAGGTGGCTACACCTTC

abundance: few
j_gene: TRBJ1-5
v_gene: TRBV30
d_gene: -
CDR3aa: CASGAGAYQPQHF
CDR3nt: TGTGCCTCTGGGGCAGGGGCGTATCAGCCCCAGCATTTT

abundance: -
j_gene: TRBJ2-1
v_gene: TRBV30
d_gene: TRBD2
CDR3aa: CAWSVRGRAKYNEQFF
CDR3nt: TGTGCCTGGAGTGTACGCGGGAGGGCCAAGTACAATGAGCAGTTCTTC

abundance: -
j_gene: TRBJ2-7
v_gene: TRBV27
d_gene: -
CDR3aa: CASSLYLQGAGEQYF
CDR3nt: TGTGCCAGCAGTTTATATTTACAGGGTGCTGGCGAGCAGTACTTC

abundance: -
j_gene: TRBJ1-5
v_gene: TRBV7-9
d_gene: -
CDR3aa: CASSLEGVQPQHF
CDR3nt: TGTGCCAGCAGCTTAGAAGGGGTACAGCCCCAGCATTTT

abundance: -
j_gene: TRBJ1-2
v_gene: TRBV5-6
d_gene: -
CDR3aa: CASSLTEVRSSSFYGYTF
CDR3nt: TGTGCCAGCAGCTTGACTGAGGTCCGGTCGTCGTCTTTCTATGGCTACACCTTC

abundance: -
j_gene: TRBJ2-1
v_gene: TRBV12-3/TRBV12-4
d_gene: TRBD1
CDR3aa: CASSLRQGRGNEQFF
CDR3nt: TGTGCCAGCAGTCTTCGACAGGGACGGGGAAATGAGCAGTTCTTC

abundance: many
j_gene: TRBJ2-1
v_gene: TRBV10-1
d_gene: -
CDR3aa: CASSVGGAVHEQFF
CDR3nt: TGCGCCAGCAGTGTGGGGGGCGCGGTACATGAGCAGTTCTTC

abundance: many
j_gene: TRBJ1-5
v_gene: TRBV20-1
d_gene: TRBD1
CDR3aa: CGGGFGNQPQHF
CDR3nt: TGCGGAGGGGGCTTCGGGAATCAGCCCCAGCATTTT

abundance: many
j_gene: TRBJ2-2
v_gene: TRBV7-3
d_gene: -
CDR3aa: CASSLMGKGANGELFF
CDR3nt: TGTGCCAGCAGCTTAATGGGGAAAGGTGCGAACGGGGAGCTGTTTTTT

abundance: few
j_gene: TRBJ1-6
v_gene: TRBV11-1
d_gene: -
CDR3aa: CASSPGQGTPLHF
CDR3nt: TGTGCCAGCAGTCCGGGACAAGGAACACCCCTCCACTTT

abundance: many
j_gene: TRBJ1-4
v_gene: TRBV9
d_gene: TRBD1
CDR3aa: CASSSRTGSVLGEKLFF
CDR3nt: TGTGCCAGCAGCTCTCGGACAGGGAGCGTTTTGGGAGAAAAACTGTTTTTT

abundance: few
j_gene: TRBJ2-1
v_gene: TRBV6-1
d_gene: -
CDR3aa: CASSEALTGREQFF
CDR3nt: TGTGCCAGCAGTGAAGCCCTTACGGGTCGGGAGCAGTTCTTC

abundance: few
j_gene: TRBJ2-1
v_gene: TRBV7-2
d_gene: -
CDR3aa: CASSQGGAANEQFF
CDR3nt: TGTGCCAGCAGCCAGGGCGGGGCAGCCAATGAGCAGTTCTTC

abundance: few
j_gene: TRBJ2-2
v_gene: TRBV12-3/TRBV12-4
d_gene: TRBD2
CDR3aa: CASRVLGTSGGRDTGELFF
CDR3nt: TGTGCCAGCAGGGTTCTCGGGACTAGCGGGGGGCGGGACACCGGGGAGCTGTTTTTT

abundance: -
j_gene: TRBJ2-5
v_gene: TRBV3-1
d_gene: -
CDR3aa: CASSHPEKETQYF
CDR3nt: TGTGCCAGCAGCCACCCGGAAAAAGAGACCCAGTACTTC

abundance: many
j_gene: TRBJ1-6
v_gene: TRBV7-8
d_gene: -
CDR3aa: CASSSSPTGSLGNSPLHF
CDR3nt: TGTGCCAGCAGCTCGTCACCTACAGGGAGTCTGGGTAATTCACCCCTCCACTTT

abundance: -
j_gene: TRBJ1-2
v_gene: TRBV2
d_gene: TRBD1
CDR3aa: CASSHSPDRGQGYTF
CDR3nt: TGTGCCAGCAGCCACTCCCCCGACAGGGGGCAAGGCTACACCTTC

abundance: -
j_gene: TRBJ1-5
v_gene: TRBV6-6
d_gene: -
CDR3aa: CASSYGGGSQPQHF
CDR3nt: TGTGCCAGCAGTTACGGAGGGGGAAGTCAGCCCCAGCATTTT

abundance: many
j_gene: TRBJ2-7
v_gene: TRBV15
d_gene: -
CDR3aa: CATSRDLSPSYEQYF
CDR3nt: TGTGCCACCAGCAGAGATTTATCACCCTCCTACGAGCAGTACTTC

abundance: many
j_gene: TRBJ2-5
v_gene: TRBV29-1
d_gene: -
CDR3aa: CSVEDYETQYF
CDR3nt: TGCAGCGTTGAAGATTATGAGACCCAGTACTTC

abundance: few
j_gene: TRBJ2-5
v_gene: TRBV7-3
d_gene: -
CDR3aa: CASSISAASETQYF
CDR3nt: TGTGCCAGCAGCATATCGGCAGCGTCAGAGACCCAGTACTTC

abundance: many
j_gene: TRBJ2-5
v_gene: TRBV7-5
d_gene: -
CDR3aa: CISVPEADDRDAEKETQYF
CDR3nt: -

abundance: -
j_gene: TRBJ2-5
v_gene: TRBV5-4
d_gene: -
CDR3aa: CASSRVGDETQYF
CDR3nt: TGTGCCAGCAGCAGGGTGGGGGATGAGACCCAGTACTTC

abundance: many
j_gene: TRBJ1-5
v_gene: TRBV7-8
d_gene: -
CDR3aa: CASSLDPHQPQHF
CDR3nt: TGTGCCAGCAGCTTAGATCCCCATCAGCCCCAGCATTTT

abundance: many
j_gene: TRBJ2-7
v_gene: TRBV4-2
d_gene: -
CDR3aa: CASSQDFGKSYEQYF
CDR3nt: TGTGCCAGCAGCCAAGATTTTGGGAAATCCTACGAGCAGTACTTC

abundance: many
j_gene: TRBJ1-5
v_gene: TRBV12-3/TRBV12-4
d_gene: -
CDR3aa: CASSFRNQPQHF
CDR3nt: TGTGCCAGCAGTTTTAGGAATCAGCCCCAGCATTTT

abundance: -
j_gene: TRBJ2-5
v_gene: TRBV7-7
d_gene: -
CDR3aa: CVSSPGREETQYF
CDR3nt: TGTGTTAGCAGCCCCGGACGGGAAGAGACCCAGTACTTC

abundance: -
j_gene: TRBJ2-3
v_gene: TRBV6-1
d_gene: TRBD1
CDR3aa: CAISKTGGADTQYF
CDR3nt: TGTGCCATCTCCAAGACAGGGGGTGCAGATACGCAGTATTTT

abundance: many
j_gene: TRBJ1-1
v_gene: TRBV3-1
d_gene: -
CDR3aa: CASSQAYLGGLSNTEAFF
CDR3nt: TGTGCCAGCAGCCAAGCTTATTTAGGGGGGCTTTCGAACACTGAAGCTTTCTTT

abundance: many
j_gene: TRBJ1-1
v_gene: TRBV12-5
d_gene: -
CDR3aa: CASGLVIGRNTEAFF
CDR3nt: TGTGCTAGTGGTTTGGTAATTGGGAGGAACACTGAAGCTTTCTTT

abundance: -
j_gene: TRBJ1-4
v_gene: TRBV7-2
d_gene: TRBD1
CDR3aa: CASSLGTANEKLFF
CDR3nt: TGTGCCAGCAGCCTCGGGACAGCTAATGAAAAACTGTTTTTT

abundance: many
j_gene: TRBJ1-4
v_gene: TRBV28
d_gene: -
CDR3aa: CASSLGLRYNEKLFF
CDR3nt: TGTGCCAGCAGTTTAGGACTTCGCTATAATGAAAAACTGTTTTTT

abundance: -
j_gene: TRBJ2-2
v_gene: TRBV9
d_gene: TRBD1
CDR3aa: CASSGRDRAPRTGELFF
CDR3nt: TGTGCCAGCAGCGGGAGGGACAGGGCCCCTCGGACCGGGGAGCTGTTTTTT

abundance: many
j_gene: TRBJ2-5
v_gene: TRBV12-3/TRBV12-4
d_gene: -
CDR3aa: CASSPQGTQETQYF
CDR3nt: TGTGCCAGCAGCCCCCAGGGTACCCAAGAGACCCAGTACTTC

abundance: many
j_gene: TRBJ2-1
v_gene: TRBV3-1
d_gene: TRBD2
CDR3aa: CASSRGGGYNEQFF
CDR3nt: TGTGCCAGCAGCCGCGGGGGGGGCTACAATGAGCAGTTCTTC

abundance: many
j_gene: TRBJ2-5
v_gene: TRBV3-1
d_gene: TRBD1
CDR3aa: CASRLDRGLETQYF
CDR3nt: TGTGCCAGCAGGTTGGACAGGGGGTTGGAGACCCAGTACTTC

abundance: many
j_gene: TRBJ2-7
v_gene: TRBV2
d_gene: -
CDR3aa: CASVFSGRGIEQYF
CDR3nt: TGTGCCAGCGTATTCTCTGGCAGGGGTATCGAGCAGTACTTC